What follows are 24 T cell receptor beta chains derived from one specimen sequenced in a study of T cell responses to AZD1222 COVID-19 vaccine. Only in-frame clones appear in the TCRdb table, and some are missing; sequencing was by immunoSEQ multiplex PCR. The sample has some 89,000 clones, roughly nine tenths seen once. The specimen was peripheral blood, collected on day 0 of AZD1222 vaccination. These TCRs come from an adult in good health.

V usage is TRBV2 and J usage is TRBJ1-5, with TRBD1 matching over 8 bases. V gave up 7 bases and J gave up 7 bases; unmatched junction bases: 9. The CDR3 consists of 14 residues. CDR1 SNHLY and CDR2 FYNNEI come from the germline V gene. CDR3 DNA: TGTGCCAGCACCTTGGACAGGGAAGGGCAGCCCCAGCATTTT. Amino acids: CASTLDREGQPQHF.

The chain uses TRBV27 and TRBJ2-5; D gene ambiguous. From germline, CDR1 is MNHEY and CDR2 SMNVEV (reference sequence). Trimming took off 4 bases at V and 0 bases at J, with 21 bases between the two ends. The CDR3 sequence is 18 residues long. The CDR3 here is CASSYFDDLRPYQETQYF. CDR3 in DNA: TGTGCCAGCAGTTACTTTGATGACCTACGGCCGTACCAAGAGACCCAGTACTTC.

The CDR3 DNA reads TGTGCCAGCAGCAAAGTCTATCGGGCTTCGAACACCGGGGAGCTGTTTTTT. Protein: CASSKVYRASNTGELFF. This chain uses TRBV21-1 with TRBJ2-2. TRBV21-1 constitutes a pseudogene. The CDR3 extends over 17 amino acids.

CDR3 residues: CASSLAGGGSYNSPLHF. As DNA, the CDR3 is TGTGCCAGCAGCTTGGCCGGGGGGGGCTCCTATAATTCACCCCTCCACTTT. V gene TRBV5-4 combines with J gene TRBJ1-6, with D tentatively TRBD1 (5 bases). Trimming shortened V by 0 bases and J by 0 bases, and 10 bases separated the two germline ends. Germline loops: CDR1 SGHNT, CDR2 YYREEE (reference sequence). The CDR3 totals 17 residues.

The V gene is TRBV5-1, the J gene TRBJ1-2; the D gene is possibly TRBD1 (5 bases). The V end was cut by 5 bases, the J end by 2 bases, with 10 bases between. Germline CDR1 is SGHRS and CDR2 is YFSETQ. The CDR3 extends over 13 amino acids. The CDR3 DNA follows: TGCGCCAGCAGACCCGGGGGAAACTATGGCTACACCTTC. Encoded protein: CASRPGGNYGYTF. The full variable domain, rest sourced from reference TRBV5-1 and TRBJ1-2, is KAGVTQTPRYLIKTRGQQVTLSCSPISGHRSVSWYQQTPGQGLQFLFEYFSETQRNKGNFPGRFSGRQFSNSRSEMNVSTLELGDSALYLCASRPGGNYGYTFGSGTRLTVV.

This clone has only one observation. The chain carries TRBV7-8 and TRBJ1-2; D might be TRBD1 (5 bases). Looked up from germline, CDR1 is SGHVS and CDR2 is FQNEAQ. This CDR3 has 14 amino acids. The V gene lost 6 bases and the J gene lost 4 bases, with 15 bases spanning the gap. The CDR3: CASSQTGTPYGYTF. In DNA form, the CDR3 reads TGTGCCAGCAGTCAAACAGGAACGCCCTATGGCTACACCTTC. The variable domain in full, with the rest retrieved from reference TRBV7-8 and TRBJ1-2, is GAGVSQSPRYKVAKRGQDVALRCDPISGHVSLFWYQQALGQGPEFLTYFQNEAQLDKSGLPSDRFFAERPEGSVSTLKIQRTQQEDSAVYLCASSQTGTPYGYTFGSGTRLTVV.

The rearrangement uses TRBV6-5 and TRBJ1-5; no reliable D call. The CDR3 runs to 12 residues. The V gene lost 5 bases and the J gene lost 8 bases, with 10 bases spanning the gap. Germline V gene data show CDR1 as MNHEY and CDR2 as SVGAGI. Here the CDR3 reads CASSRVGEPQHF. The CDR3, as DNA: TGTGCCAGCAGTAGAGTTGGGGAGCCCCAGCATTTT.

This clone was observed once. CDR3 amino acids: CASSSNTGVSNQPQHF. The CDR3 DNA is TGTGCCAGTAGTTCAAACACAGGGGTAAGCAATCAGCCCCAGCATTTT. V usage is TRBV19 and J usage is TRBJ1-5; 7 bases match TRBD1. V shed 5 bases and J 1 base; nucleotides not matched to a gene: 8. The CDR3 is made up of 16 amino acids. The germline gives CDR1 LNHDA, CDR2 SQIVND (reference sequence).

The sample holds one count of this clone. The chain has TRBV5-6 and TRBJ2-7; the match to TRBD2 covers 11 bases. The length of the CDR3 is 14 residues. Germline V lookup: CDR1 SGHDT, CDR2 YYEEEE. Trimming removed 3 bases from V and 4 bases from J; junction bases left unmatched: 3. Here the CDR3 DNA reads TGTGCCAGCAGCTCCCTAGCGGGAGGTTACGAGCAGTACTTC. Translation gives CASSSLAGGYEQYF.

This clone occurred once. The chain combines TRBV2 with TRBJ1-2, with a weak D call TRBD1 (5 bases). Trimming pared 6 bases from V and 3 bases from J, leaving 17 bases between. There are 15 residues in the CDR3. The V gene's germline CDR1 is SNHLY and CDR2 FYNNEI. The CDR3 is CASSGQVLRDYGYTF. As DNA, the CDR3 is TGTGCCAGCAGCGGACAAGTGTTGCGCGACTATGGCTACACCTTC. Filled out from reference TRBV2 and TRBJ1-2, the complete variable domain reads EPEVTQTPSHQVTQMGQEVILRCVPISNHLYFYWYRQILGQKVEFLVSFYNNEISEKSEIFDDQFSVERPDGSNFTLKIRSTKLEDSAMYFCASSGQVLRDYGYTFGSGTRLTVV.

J is TRBJ1-2 and V is TRBV5-6; D perhaps matches TRBD1 (6 bases). The CDR3 has 16 amino acids. V lost 5 bases to trimming and J lost 6 bases, with 23 bases between them. Germline V gives CDR1 SGHDT, CDR2 YYEEEE. The CDR3 region is CASRGRDKPNDNGYTF. In DNA, the CDR3 is TGTGCCAGCAGGGGCCGGGACAAGCCGAATGATAATGGCTACACCTTC.

The chain uses TRBV19 and TRBJ1-1, with D uncertain. This CDR3 is 13 amino acids long. Per the germline V gene, CDR1 is LNHDA and CDR2 is SQIVND (reference sequence). Deletions cut 3 bases from V and 1 base from J, with 6 bases between. The CDR3 DNA reads TGTGCCAGTAGTATGACGTCGAACACTGAAGCTTTCTTT. Its protein is CASSMTSNTEAFF.

The chain joins TRBV5-5 to TRBJ1-1; no firm D call. The CDR3 runs 16 residues. V lost 0 bases and J 1 base, leaving 13 bases between the germline ends. Germline V lookup: CDR1 SGHKS, CDR2 YYEKEE (reference sequence). The chain's CDR3 is CASSLEVSNTNTEAFF. The CDR3 DNA is TGTGCCAGCAGCTTGGAGGTCTCCAACACGAACACTGAAGCTTTCTTT.

The chain joins TRBV7-9 to TRBJ1-2; 9 bases are a match to TRBD1. The CDR3 spans 14 residues. Trimming took 4 bases from V and 6 from J; bases not matched to a gene: 6. CDR1 SEHNR and CDR2 FQNEAQ come from the germline V gene (reference sequence). The CDR3 is CASSSPRDRDGYTF. CDR3 DNA: TGTGCCAGCAGCTCCCCCCGGGACAGGGATGGCTACACCTTC.

The chain combines TRBV5-6 with TRBJ2-7; a possible D gene is TRBD2 (5 bases). The CDR3 has 14 residues. Trimming cost V 0 bases and J 3 bases, with 10 bases left between them. Germline V CDR1 and CDR2: SGHDT, YYEEEE. DNA of the CDR3: TGTGCCAGCAGCTTGGACGGAGGATACTACGAGCAGTACTTC. Translation gives CASSLDGGYYEQYF. Variable domain in full (rest from reference TRBV5-6 and TRBJ2-7): DAGVTQSPTHLIKTRGQQVTLRCSPKSGHDTVSWYQQALGQGPQFIFQYYEEEERQRGNFPDRFSGHQFPNYSSELNVNALLLGDSALYLCASSLDGGYYEQYFGPGTRLTVT.

This sequence joins TRBV5-1 and TRBJ2-1; 10 nucleotides match TRBD1. The V gene's germline CDR1 is SGHRS and CDR2 YFSETQ. The V and J ends lost 0 bases and 7 bases, in that order; junction bases with no gene match: 1. This CDR3 contains 14 residues. CDR3 nucleotides: TGCGCCAGCAGCTTGGGGGACAGGGGAAATGAGCAGTTCTTC. This encodes CASSLGDRGNEQFF.

The chain is built from TRBV29-1 and TRBJ2-1; 10 nucleotides line up with TRBD1. Trimming removed 2 bases from V and 6 bases from J; junction bases left unmatched: 4. This CDR3 has 14 residues. Germline lookup yields CDR1 SQVTM and CDR2 ANQGSEA. CDR3 coding DNA: TGCAGCGTTGAACCTGGACAGGGGGGCAATGAGCAGTTCTTC. Translating gives CSVEPGQGGNEQFF.

This chain connects TRBV19 to TRBJ2-1; D is perhaps TRBD1 (7 bases). CDR3 length equals 14 residues. Germline CDR1 LNHDA, CDR2 SQIVND (reference sequence). Trimming took off 10 bases at V and 8 bases at J, with 21 bases between the two ends. The CDR3 protein is CAISYGRGVDEQFF. The CDR3 nucleotides are TGTGCCATCTCATACGGCAGGGGGGTGGATGAGCAGTTCTTC.

This chain joins TRBV5-1 and TRBJ1-1; a weak D match, TRBD1 (6 bases). CDR1 is SGHRS, CDR2 YFSETQ, per germline. V gave up 4 bases and J gave up 1 base, with 11 bases separating them. The CDR3 length is 14 residues. CDR3 region: CASSPGAANTEAFF. CDR3 coding DNA: TGCGCCAGCAGCCCGGGGGCAGCGAACACTGAAGCTTTCTTT.

The chain carries TRBV5-4 and TRBJ2-7; D is ambiguous. The CDR3 totals 16 residues. Germline CDR1 reads SGHNT; CDR2 reads YYREEE (reference sequence). V lost 3 bases and J lost 0, with 16 bases in between. The CDR3 here is CASSYLPGVPSYEQYF. CDR3 coding DNA: TGTGCCAGCAGCTACCTTCCCGGCGTCCCCTCCTACGAGCAGTACTTC.

The CDR3 DNA reads as TGTGCCAGCAGTCCCACTGCGGGACTAGCGGGAGATGAGCAGTTCTTC. Translating gives CASSPTAGLAGDEQFF. The chain has TRBV27 and TRBJ2-1; 14 nucleotides match TRBD2. Germline values: CDR1 MNHEY, CDR2 SMNVEV (reference sequence). The CDR3 runs 16 residues. Unmatched junction bases numbered 8, after V lost 5 bases and J lost 8 bases.

This clone was counted only a few times. V and J are TRBV28 and TRBJ2-1; D perhaps matches TRBD1 (5 bases). Germline V gene lookup returns CDR1 MDHEN and CDR2 SYDVKM. This CDR3 region has 11 residues. The V and J ends lost 5 bases and 11 bases respectively, with 10 bases between them. The CDR3 nucleotides are TGTGCCAGCAGTGATAGGGGAAAGCAGTTCTTC. This sequence encodes CASSDRGKQFF.

The chain recombines TRBV2 with TRBJ2-1; D not certain. V was pared by 10 bases and J by 8 bases, with 18 bases between. Looked up from germline, CDR1 is SNHLY and CDR2 is FYNNEI. The CDR3 is 13 amino acids. The CDR3 DNA is TGTGCCACCGCTGGGCCAGGCAGCGATGAGCAGTTCTTC. Its translation: CATAGPGSDEQFF.

The chain recombines TRBV13 with TRBJ1-1; 11 bases map to TRBD1. CDR3 length: 17 residues. J gave up 4 bases and V 5 bases, and 12 bases lay outside the gene matches. The germline gives CDR1 PRHDT, CDR2 FYEKMQ (reference sequence). The CDR3 reads CASSPSGTGGLGTEAFF. CDR3 bases: TGTGCCAGCAGCCCCAGTGGGACAGGGGGTCTGGGCACTGAAGCTTTCTTT.